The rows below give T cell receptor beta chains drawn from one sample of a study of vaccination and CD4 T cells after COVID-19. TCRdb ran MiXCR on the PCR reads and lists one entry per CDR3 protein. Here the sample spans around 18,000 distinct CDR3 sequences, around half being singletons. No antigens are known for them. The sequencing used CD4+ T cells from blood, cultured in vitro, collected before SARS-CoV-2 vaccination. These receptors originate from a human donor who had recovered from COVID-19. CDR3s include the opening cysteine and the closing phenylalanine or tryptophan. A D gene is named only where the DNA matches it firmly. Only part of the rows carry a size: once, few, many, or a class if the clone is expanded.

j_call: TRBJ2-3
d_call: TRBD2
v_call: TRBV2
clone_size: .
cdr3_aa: CASSGEGPDTQYF
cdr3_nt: TGTGCCAGCAGTGGGGAGGGGCCAGATACGCAGTATTTT

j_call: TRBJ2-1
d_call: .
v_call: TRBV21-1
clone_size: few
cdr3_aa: CASSMEERNEQFF
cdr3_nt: TGTGCCAGCAGTATGGAGGAGCGGAATGAGCAGTTCTTC

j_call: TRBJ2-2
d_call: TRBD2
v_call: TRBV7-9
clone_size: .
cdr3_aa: CASASGGADGELFF
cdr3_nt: TGTGCCAGCGCCAGCGGGGGCGCCGACGGGGAGCTGTTTTTT

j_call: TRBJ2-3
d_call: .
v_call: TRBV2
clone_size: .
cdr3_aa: CASSDGRGDTQYF
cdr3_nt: TGTGCCAGCAGTGACGGCAGGGGGGACACGCAGTATTTT

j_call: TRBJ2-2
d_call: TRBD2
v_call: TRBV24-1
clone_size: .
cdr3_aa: CATSDSTSGSIGELFF
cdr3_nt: TGTGCCACCAGTGATTCGACTAGCGGGAGTATCGGGGAGCTGTTTTTT

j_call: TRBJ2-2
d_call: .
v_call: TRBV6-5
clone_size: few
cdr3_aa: CASSYTQRAGTGELFF
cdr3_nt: TGTGCCAGCAGTTACACGCAGCGAGCAGGGACCGGGGAGCTGTTTTTT

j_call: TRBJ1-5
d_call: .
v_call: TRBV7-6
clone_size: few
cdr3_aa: CASSLQGSNQPQHF
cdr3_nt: TGTGCCAGCAGCTTACAGGGTAGCAATCAGCCCCAGCATTTT

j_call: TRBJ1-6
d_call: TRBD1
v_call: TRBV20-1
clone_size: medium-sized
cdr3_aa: CSGKEGTAFNSPLHF
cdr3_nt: TGCAGTGGCAAAGAGGGGACAGCTTTTAATTCACCCCTCCACTTT

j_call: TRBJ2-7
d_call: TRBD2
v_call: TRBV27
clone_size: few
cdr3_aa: CASRLDRLAGVYEQYF
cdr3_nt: TGTGCCAGCAGACTAGACCGCCTAGCGGGAGTCTACGAGCAGTACTTC

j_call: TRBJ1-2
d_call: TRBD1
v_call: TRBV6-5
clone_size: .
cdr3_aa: CASSFAGTGNGGYTF
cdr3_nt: TGTGCCAGCAGTTTCGCCGGGACAGGGAATGGAGGCTACACCTTC

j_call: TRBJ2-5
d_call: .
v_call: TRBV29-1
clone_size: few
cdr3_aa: CSVNRDNQETQYF
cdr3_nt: TGCAGCGTAAATAGGGACAACCAAGAGACCCAGTACTTC

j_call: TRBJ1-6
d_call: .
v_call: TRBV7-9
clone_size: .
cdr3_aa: CASSVTDSPLHF
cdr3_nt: TGTGCCAGCAGCGTAACAGATTCACCCCTCCACTTT

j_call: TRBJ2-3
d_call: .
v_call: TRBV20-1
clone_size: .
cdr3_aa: CSAKSSFGTDTQYF
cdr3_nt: TGCAGTGCCAAGAGCAGTTTTGGCACAGATACGCAGTATTTT

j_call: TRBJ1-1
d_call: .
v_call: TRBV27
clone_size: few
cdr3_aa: CASSLNRNTEAFF
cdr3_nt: TGTGCCAGCAGTTTAAACAGGAACACTGAAGCTTTCTTT

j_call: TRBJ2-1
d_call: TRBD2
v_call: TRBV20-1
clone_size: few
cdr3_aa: CSARTSGYNEQFF
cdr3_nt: TGCAGTGCAAGGACTAGCGGCTACAATGAGCAGTTCTTC

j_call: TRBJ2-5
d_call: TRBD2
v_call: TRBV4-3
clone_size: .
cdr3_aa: CASSQDKGGGTQYF
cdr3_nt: TGCGCCAGCAGCCAAGATAAGGGCGGGGGGACCCAGTACTTC

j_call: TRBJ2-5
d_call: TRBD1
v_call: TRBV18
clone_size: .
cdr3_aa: CASSRDRQETQYF
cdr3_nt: TGTGCCAGCTCACGGGACAGACAAGAGACCCAGTACTTC

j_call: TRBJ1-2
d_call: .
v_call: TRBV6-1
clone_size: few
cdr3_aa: CASSAGTSANYGYTF
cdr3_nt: TGTGCCAGCAGTGCCGGGACATCAGCTAACTATGGCTACACCTTC

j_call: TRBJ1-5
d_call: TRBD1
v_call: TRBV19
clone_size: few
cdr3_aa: CASREYRGLSNQPQHF
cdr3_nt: TGTGCCAGTAGAGAATACAGGGGATTAAGCAATCAGCCCCAGCATTTT

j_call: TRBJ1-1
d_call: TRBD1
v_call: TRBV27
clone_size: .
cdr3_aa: CASGDREAEAFF
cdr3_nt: TGTGCCAGCGGTGACAGGGAGGCTGAAGCTTTCTTT

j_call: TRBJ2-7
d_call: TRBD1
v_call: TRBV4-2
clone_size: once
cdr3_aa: CASSQVGQRISYEQYF
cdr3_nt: TGTGCCAGCAGCCAAGTGGGACAGCGCATATCCTACGAGCAGTACTTC

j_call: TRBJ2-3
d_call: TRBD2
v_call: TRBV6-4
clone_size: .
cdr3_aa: CASSEGSGSDTQYF
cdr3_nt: TGTGCCAGCAGTGAAGGTAGCGGGTCGGATACGCAGTATTTT

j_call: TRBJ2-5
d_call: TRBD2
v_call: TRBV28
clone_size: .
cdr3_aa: CASTPGGLETQYF
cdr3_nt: TGTGCCAGCACCCCGGGGGGGCTTGAGACCCAGTACTTC

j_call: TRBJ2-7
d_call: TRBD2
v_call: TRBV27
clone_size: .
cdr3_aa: CASRRGTSGPYEQYF
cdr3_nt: TGTGCCAGCAGACGGGGGACTAGCGGTCCCTACGAGCAGTACTTC

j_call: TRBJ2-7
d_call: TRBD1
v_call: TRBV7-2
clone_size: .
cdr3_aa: CASSTNRGQTYEQYF
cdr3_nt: TGTGCCAGCAGCACTAACCGGGGACAGACCTACGAGCAGTACTTC

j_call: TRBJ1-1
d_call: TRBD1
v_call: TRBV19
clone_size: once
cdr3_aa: CASRNTGVSTEAFF
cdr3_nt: TGTGCCAGTAGAAATACAGGGGTTTCGACTGAAGCTTTCTTT

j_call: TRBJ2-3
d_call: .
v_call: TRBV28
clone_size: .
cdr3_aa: CASSVSRREGNTQYF
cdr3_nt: TGTGCCAGCAGCGTGAGCCGGAGAGAGGGGAATACGCAGTATTTT

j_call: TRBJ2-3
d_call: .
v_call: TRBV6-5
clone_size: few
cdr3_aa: CASSYSPGGTDTQYF
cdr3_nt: TGTGCCAGCAGTTACTCGCCAGGGGGCACAGATACGCAGTATTTT

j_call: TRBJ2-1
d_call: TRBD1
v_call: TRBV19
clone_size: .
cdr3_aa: CASRKGQGAAYNEQFF
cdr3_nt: TGTGCCAGTAGAAAAGGACAGGGGGCCGCCTACAATGAGCAGTTCTTC

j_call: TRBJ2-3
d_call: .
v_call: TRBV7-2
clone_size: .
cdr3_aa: CASNPTFSTDTQYF
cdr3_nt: TGTGCCAGCAACCCAACCTTTAGCACAGATACGCAGTATTTT

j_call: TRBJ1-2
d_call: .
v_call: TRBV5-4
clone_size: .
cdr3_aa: CASSPGQLYGYTF
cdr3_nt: TGTGCCAGCAGCCCTGGACAGCTATATGGCTACACCTTC

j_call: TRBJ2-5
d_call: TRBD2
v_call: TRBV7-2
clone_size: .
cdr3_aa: CASSLSLAGVETQYF
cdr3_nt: TGTGCCAGCAGCTTGTCCTTGGCGGGAGTAGAGACCCAGTACTTC

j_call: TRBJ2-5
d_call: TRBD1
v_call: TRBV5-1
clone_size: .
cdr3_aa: CASSGGTGGYQETQYF
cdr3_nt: TGCGCCAGCAGCGGCGGGACAGGGGGCTACCAAGAGACCCAGTACTTC

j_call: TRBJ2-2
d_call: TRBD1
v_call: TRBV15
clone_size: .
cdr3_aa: CATSRQGDTGELFF
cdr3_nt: TGTGCCACCAGCAGACAGGGGGACACCGGGGAGCTGTTTTTT

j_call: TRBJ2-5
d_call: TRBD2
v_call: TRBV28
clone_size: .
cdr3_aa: CASSFSPVEAREKQETQYF
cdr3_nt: TGTGCCAGCAGTTTTTCCCCTGTCGAGGCGCGGGAGAAACAAGAGACCCAGTACTTC

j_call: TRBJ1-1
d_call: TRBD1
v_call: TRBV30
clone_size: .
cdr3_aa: CAWRGQGSTEAFF
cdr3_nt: TGTGCCTGGAGGGGACAGGGGAGCACTGAAGCTTTCTTT

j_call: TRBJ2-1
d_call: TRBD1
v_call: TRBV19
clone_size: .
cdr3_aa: CASSIVSAGGSYNEQFF
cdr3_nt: TGTGCCAGTAGTATAGTTTCGGCAGGGGGCAGTTACAATGAGCAGTTCTTC

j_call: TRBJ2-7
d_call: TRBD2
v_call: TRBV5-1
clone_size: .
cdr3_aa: CASSFSGRQFDEQYF
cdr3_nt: TGCGCCAGCAGCTTTAGCGGGAGGCAGTTCGACGAGCAGTACTTC

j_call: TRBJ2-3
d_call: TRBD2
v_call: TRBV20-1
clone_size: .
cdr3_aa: CSVARAGTDTQYF
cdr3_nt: TGCAGTGTTGCACGAGCGGGAACAGATACGCAGTATTTT

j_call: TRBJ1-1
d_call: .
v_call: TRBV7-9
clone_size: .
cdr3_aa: CASSLELRDTEAFF
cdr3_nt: TGTGCCAGCAGCTTAGAACTCAGGGACACTGAAGCTTTCTTT

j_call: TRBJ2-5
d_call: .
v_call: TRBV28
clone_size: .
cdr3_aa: CASSFSRLKETQYF
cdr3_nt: TGTGCCAGCAGTTTCAGCCGGCTGAAAGAGACCCAGTACTTC

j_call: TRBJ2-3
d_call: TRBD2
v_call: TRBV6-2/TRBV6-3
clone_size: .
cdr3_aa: CASSYIISGLAVLTSTDTQYF
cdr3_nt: TGTGCCAGCAGTTATATCATAAGCGGACTAGCGGTCCTCACTAGCACAGATACGCAGTATTTT

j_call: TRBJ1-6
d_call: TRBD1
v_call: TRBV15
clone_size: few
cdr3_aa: CATSRDGTGNIYNSPLHF
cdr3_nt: TGTGCCACCAGCAGAGATGGGACAGGGAATATATATAATTCACCCCTCCACTTT

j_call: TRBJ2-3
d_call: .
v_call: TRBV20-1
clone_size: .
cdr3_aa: CSALRTPTTDTQYF
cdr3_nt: TGCAGTGCTTTGCGGACACCTACCACAGATACGCAGTATTTT

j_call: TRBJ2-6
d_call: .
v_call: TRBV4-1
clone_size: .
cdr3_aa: CASSQVRGVRSGANVLTF
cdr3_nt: TGCGCCAGCAGCCAAGTGAGGGGGGTTCGCTCTGGGGCCAACGTCCTGACTTTC